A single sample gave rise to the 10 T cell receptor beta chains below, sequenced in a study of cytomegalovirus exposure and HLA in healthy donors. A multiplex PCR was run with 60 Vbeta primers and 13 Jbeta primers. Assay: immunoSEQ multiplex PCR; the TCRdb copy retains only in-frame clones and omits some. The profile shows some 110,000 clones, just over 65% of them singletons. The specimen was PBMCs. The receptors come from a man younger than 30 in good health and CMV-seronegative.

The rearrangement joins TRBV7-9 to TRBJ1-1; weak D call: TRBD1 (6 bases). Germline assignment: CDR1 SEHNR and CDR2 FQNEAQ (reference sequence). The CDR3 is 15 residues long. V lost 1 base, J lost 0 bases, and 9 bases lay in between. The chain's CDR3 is CASSLGNRVNTEAFF. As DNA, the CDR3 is TGTGCCAGCAGCTTAGGGAACAGGGTGAACACTGAAGCTTTCTTT.

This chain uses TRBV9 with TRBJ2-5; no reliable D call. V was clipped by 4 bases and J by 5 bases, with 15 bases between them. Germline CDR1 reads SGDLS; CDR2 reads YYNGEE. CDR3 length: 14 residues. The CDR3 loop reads CASSHTLYGETQYF. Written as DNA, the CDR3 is TGTGCCAGCAGCCATACACTATACGGGGAGACCCAGTACTTC.

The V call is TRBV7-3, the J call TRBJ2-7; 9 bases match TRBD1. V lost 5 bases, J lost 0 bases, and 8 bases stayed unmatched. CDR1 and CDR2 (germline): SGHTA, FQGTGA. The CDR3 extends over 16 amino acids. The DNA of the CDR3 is TGTGCCAGCAGCCCTACAGGGGGCACTTCCTCCTACGAGCAGTACTTC. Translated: CASSPTGGTSSYEQYF.

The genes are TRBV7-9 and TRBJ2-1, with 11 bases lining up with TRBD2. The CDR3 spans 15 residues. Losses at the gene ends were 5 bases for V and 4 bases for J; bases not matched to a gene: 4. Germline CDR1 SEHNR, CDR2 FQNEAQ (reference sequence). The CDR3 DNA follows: TGTGCCAGCAGCCCGCTAGCGGGGGGATACAATGAGCAGTTCTTC. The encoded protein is CASSPLAGGYNEQFF.

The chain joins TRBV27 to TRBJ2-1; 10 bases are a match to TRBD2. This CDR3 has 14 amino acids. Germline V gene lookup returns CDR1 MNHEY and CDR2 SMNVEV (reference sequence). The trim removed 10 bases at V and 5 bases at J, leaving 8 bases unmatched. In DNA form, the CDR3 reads TGTGCCACCCTAAGACTAGCGGGTAACAATGAGCAGTTCTTC. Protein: CATLRLAGNNEQFF.

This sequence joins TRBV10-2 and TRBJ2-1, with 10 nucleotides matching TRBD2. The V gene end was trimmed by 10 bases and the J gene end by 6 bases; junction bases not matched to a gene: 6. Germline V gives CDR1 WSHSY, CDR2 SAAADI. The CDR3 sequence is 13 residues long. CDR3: CATASGSPNEQFF. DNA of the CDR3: TGCGCCACGGCTAGCGGGAGCCCCAATGAGCAGTTCTTC.

DNA of the CDR3: TGTGCCATCAGGACGGGGCCAGGGAGGGTGAACACTGAAGCTTTCTTT. Its protein is CAIRTGPGRVNTEAFF. The V call is TRBV10-3, the J call TRBJ1-1; D may be TRBD1 (5 bases). Per germline, CDR1 ENHRY and CDR2 SYGVKD. V lost 6 bases, J lost 0 bases, and 17 bases lay in between. CDR3 length: 16 residues.

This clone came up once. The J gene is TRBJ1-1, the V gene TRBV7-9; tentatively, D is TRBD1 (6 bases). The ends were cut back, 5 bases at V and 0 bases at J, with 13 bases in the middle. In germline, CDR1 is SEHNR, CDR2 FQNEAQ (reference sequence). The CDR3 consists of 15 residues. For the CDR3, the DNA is TGTGCCAGCAGCGATTACACAGGGATGAACACTGAAGCTTTCTTT. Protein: CASSDYTGMNTEAFF.

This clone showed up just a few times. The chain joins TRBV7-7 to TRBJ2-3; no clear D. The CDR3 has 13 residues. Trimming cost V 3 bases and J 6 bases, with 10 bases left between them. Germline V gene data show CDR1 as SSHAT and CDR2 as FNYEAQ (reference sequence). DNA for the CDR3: TGTGCCAGCAGCTTTGGAGACGGGGATACGCAGTATTTT. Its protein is CASSFGDGDTQYF.

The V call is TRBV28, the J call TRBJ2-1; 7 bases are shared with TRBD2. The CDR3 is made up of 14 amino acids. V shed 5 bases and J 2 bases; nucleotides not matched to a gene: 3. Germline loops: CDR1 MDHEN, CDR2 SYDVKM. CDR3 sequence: CASSPAGPYNEQFF. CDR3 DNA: TGTGCCAGCAGTCCAGCGGGACCCTACAATGAGCAGTTCTTC.